This TCR beta chain was profiled in a study of cytomegalovirus exposure and HLA in healthy donors. About the research overall: Some 85 million unique TCRs, all from HLA-typed donors, were included in an early release of the data.

The junction had 8 bases not matched to a gene; V was cut back by 5 bases and J by 5 bases. CDR1 is SGHNT and CDR2 is YENEEA in the germline V gene. This CDR3 spans 17 amino acids. Primers: 60 Vbeta forward and 13 Jbeta reverse. Produced via immunoSEQ multiplex PCR; TCRdb's table is partial and in-frame only. The table has around 140,000 clones, roughly 89% seen once. Turning to this clone: Its antigen is as yet unknown.

General observations from the study: In a later analysis, TCR beta V- and J-gene trimming showed a link to a missense DCLRE1C variant.

This receptor was obtained from a woman under 40 in good health and CMV-seronegative. Sequencing was done on a sample of PBMCs. The chain employs TRBV11-3 and TRBJ2-2; the match to TRBD2 covers 13 bases. DNA of the CDR3: TGTGCCAGCAGCATTGGGACTAGCGGGGTTCTGACCGGGGAGCTGTTTTTT. It specifies CASSIGTSGVLTGELFF.